The 11 T cell receptor beta chains below were found in one sample sequenced in a study of blood T cell repertoires in COVID-19. Profiled with immunoSEQ multiplex PCR; TCRdb holds only in-frame clones, not every one. The sample holds 200,000 to 250,000 clones, more than 70% seen once. Source material: peripheral blood. These TCRs come from a woman in her sixties or seventies with acute or convalescent COVID-19.

About this clone: At the DNA level, this CDR3 is encoded by other sequences in the same sample as well. The chain employs TRBV4-1 and TRBJ1-1; D uncertain. Germline CDR1 reads MGHRA; CDR2 reads YSYEKL. Trimming left V 1 base short and J 0 bases short, with 6 bases between. This CDR3 spans 14 amino acids. The CDR3: CASSQGHLNTEAFF. The CDR3 nucleotides are TGCGCCAGCAGCCAAGGGCACCTGAACACTGAAGCTTTCTTT.

This sequence joins TRBV7-2 and TRBJ1-4; TRBD1 might be the D (6 bases). Deletions cut 4 bases from V and 5 bases from J, with 14 bases between. The CDR3 has 15 amino acids. Germline V gives CDR1 SGHTA, CDR2 FQGNSA. The CDR3 sequence is CASSSLGHQNEKLFF. The CDR3 nucleotides read TGTGCCAGCAGCTCCCTGGGACACCAGAATGAAAAACTGTTTTTT.

This chain's CDR3 is CASSPGAVGTEAFF. In DNA form, the CDR3 reads TGTGCCAGCTCACCAGGGGCGGTGGGCACTGAAGCTTTCTTT. The chain recombines TRBV18 with TRBJ1-1; possible D gene TRBD1, 5 bases. The V gene's germline CDR1 is KGHSH and CDR2 LQKENI. V was pared by 2 bases and J by 4 bases, with 11 bases between. The CDR3 sequence is 14 residues long.

The CDR3 sequence is CASSYGTINEQFF. The DNA of the CDR3 is TGTGCCAGCTCATATGGGACTATCAATGAGCAGTTCTTC. The chain recombines TRBV18 with TRBJ2-1, with 7 bases aligning to TRBD2. Germline CDR1 reads KGHSH; CDR2 reads LQKENI. The CDR3 totals 13 residues. The V gene end was trimmed by 5 bases and the J gene end by 6 bases; junction bases not matched to a gene: 4.

The chain couples TRBV6-1 to TRBJ1-6; 9 bases agree with TRBD1. Looked up from germline, CDR1 is MNHNS and CDR2 is SASEGT. The CDR3 totals 14 residues. V was pared by 7 bases and J by 7 bases, with 5 bases of the junction left unmatched. The CDR3 DNA is TGTGCCAGCACCCGGGACAGGGACAATTCACCCCTCCACTTT. It encodes CASTRDRDNSPLHF.

This chain links TRBV11-2 with TRBJ1-2; 7 positions match TRBD1. The CDR3 has 13 residues. The germline gives CDR1 SGHAT, CDR2 FQNNGV. V trimming: 5 bases; J trimming: 5 bases; junction bases outside the gene matches: 5. Here the CDR3 DNA reads TGTGCCAGCAGCCCCGACAGGGCTTATGGCTACACCTTC. Protein product: CASSPDRAYGYTF. Using reference TRBV11-2 and TRBJ1-2 for the parts outside the CDR3, the full variable domain is EAGVAQSPRYKIIEKRQSVAFWCNPISGHATLYWYQQILGQGPKLLIQFQNNGVVDDSQLPKDRFSAERLKGVDSTLKIQPAKLEDSAVYLCASSPDRAYGYTFGSGTRLTVV.

The CDR3 coding sequence is TGTGCCAGCAGCGTTATTGGGGCCAACGTCCTGACTTTC. It codes for CASSVIGANVLTF. The chain employs TRBV9 and TRBJ2-6; D call uncertain. Germline V lookup: CDR1 SGDLS, CDR2 YYNGEE. Trimming took off 2 bases at V and 3 bases at J, with 3 bases between the two ends. There are 13 residues in the CDR3.

The chain is built from TRBV11-3 and TRBJ2-4; possible D gene TRBD1, 6 bases. This CDR3 has 14 residues. From germline, CDR1 is SGHNT and CDR2 YENEEA. The V end was cut by 1 base, the J end by 4 bases, with 8 bases between. CDR3 sequence (DNA): TGTGCCAGCAGCTTAGGGACAGATAAAAACATTCAGTACTTC. It is translated as CASSLGTDKNIQYF.

The genes are TRBV4-3 and TRBJ1-2; maybe TRBD1 (5 bases). V lost 0 bases and J lost 8, with 13 bases in between. There are 14 residues in the CDR3. Germline V CDR1 and CDR2: LGHNA, YSLEER. The CDR3 DNA is TGCGCCAGCAGCCAAGATACGGGGGGTGGCGGCTACACCTTC. Protein sequence: CASSQDTGGGGYTF.

The genes are TRBV19 and TRBJ2-2, with a tentative D call TRBD2 (6 bases). CDR3 size: 13 residues. V was trimmed by 6 bases and J by 4 bases, leaving 9 bases between them. Germline lookup yields CDR1 LNHDA and CDR2 SQIVND (reference sequence). Here the CDR3 reads CASRRAGTGELFF. The DNA for the CDR3 is TGTGCCAGTAGACGAGCGGGCACCGGGGAGCTGTTTTTT.

This clone was seen only a few times. The rearrangement joins TRBV6-5 to TRBJ1-5; D is unclear. This CDR3 is 14 amino acids long. The V gene lost 8 bases and the J gene lost 11 bases, with 22 bases spanning the gap. Germline assignment: CDR1 MNHEY and CDR2 SVGAGI. The DNA for the CDR3 is TGTGCCAGCGCGACGAGGAGGGCCCTGATGGCCCAGCATTTT. The encoded protein is CASATRRALMAQHF.